The 8 T cell receptor beta chains given below trace back to one sample, sequenced in a study of cytomegalovirus exposure and HLA in healthy donors. In the PCR, 60 Vbeta and 13 Jbeta primers were used. The assay was immunoSEQ multiplex PCR, and TCRdb's table has in-frame clones only and misses some. This sample has around 200,000 clones, with around three quarters found just once. The sample comprised PBMCs. The receptors were gathered from a woman in her twenties or thirties in good health and CMV-seropositive.

The genes are TRBV7-2 and TRBJ1-2; 8 positions agree with TRBD1. There are 14 residues in the CDR3. Trimming took 5 bases from V and 8 from J; bases not matched to a gene: 10. In germline, CDR1 is SGHTA, CDR2 FQGNSA. DNA of the CDR3: TGTGCCAGCAGCCCTTGGACAGGGCTTAAGGGCTACACCTTC. Protein product: CASSPWTGLKGYTF.

The chain links TRBV29-1 to TRBJ2-1, with 8 bases fitting TRBD2. In germline, CDR1 is SQVTM, CDR2 ANQGSEA. V lost 7 bases to trimming and J lost 7 bases; unmatched junction nucleotides: 18. This CDR3 is built from 16 residues. The CDR3 is CSAQTFWTGGMNEQFF. In nucleotides, the CDR3 is TGCAGCGCCCAGACGTTTTGGACGGGAGGGATGAATGAGCAGTTCTTC.

This clone was observed a single time. This sequence joins TRBV2 and TRBJ2-7; D gene unclear. The CDR3 sequence is 12 residues long. Trimming cost V 5 bases and J 0 bases, with 5 bases left between them. Per the germline V gene, CDR1 is SNHLY and CDR2 is FYNNEI. The CDR3 DNA reads TGTGCCAGCAGTCCCCACTCCTACGAGCAGTACTTC. Amino acid sequence: CASSPHSYEQYF.

This clone was seen only a few times. DNA of the CDR3: TGTGCCAGCAGCCAGGGACTAGCGGGAGTCGCAGAGACCCAGTACTTC. Translation gives CASSQGLAGVAETQYF. The rearrangement uses TRBV27 and TRBJ2-5; 14 positions agree with TRBD2. CDR1 MNHEY and CDR2 SMNVEV come from the germline V gene (reference sequence). The CDR3 is 16 amino acids. The V and J ends lost 6 bases and 4 bases, in that order; junction bases with no gene match: 7.

The genes are TRBV19 and TRBJ2-1; 12 positions match TRBD2. Germline V lookup: CDR1 LNHDA, CDR2 SQIVND (reference sequence). The length of the CDR3 is 13 residues. V trimming: 10 bases; J trimming: 6 bases; junction bases outside the gene matches: 4. For the CDR3, the DNA is TGTGCCACTACGGGACTAGCGGGCAATGAGCAGTTCTTC. It yields the protein CATTGLAGNEQFF.

The table lists this clone with a few counts. The genes are TRBV5-5 and TRBJ1-1; D is unclear. Trimming removed 2 bases at V and 7 bases at J, with 12 bases between. The CDR3 totals 13 residues. Germline V gene sequence: CDR1 SGHKS, CDR2 YYEKEE (reference sequence). The CDR3 region is CASSFIPPDEAFF. In nucleotides, the CDR3 is TGTGCCAGCAGCTTCATACCTCCAGATGAAGCTTTCTTT.

V usage is TRBV5-8 and J usage is TRBJ1-4, with 7 positions matching TRBD1. Germline-derived CDR1 and CDR2 are SGHTS and YDEGEE. V was pared by 7 bases and J by 9 bases, with 12 bases of the junction left unmatched. CDR3 length equals 14 residues. The CDR3 DNA is TGTGCCAGCGGCCTGGGGCAGGGGGAGAAAAAACTGTTTTTT. This sequence encodes CASGLGQGEKKLFF.

This clone has just a few counts. The chain carries TRBV6-1 and TRBJ1-2; no definite D call. The CDR3 is 12 residues long. CDR1 and CDR2 (germline): MNHNS, SASEGT. V gave up 6 bases and J gave up 4 bases, with 9 bases separating them. CDR3 DNA: TGTGCCAGCAGGGGCCTCAGCTATGGCTACACCTTC. Amino acids: CASRGLSYGYTF.